Below, 10 T cell receptor beta chains from the same sample are listed, as sequenced in a study of T cell repertoires in cytomegalovirus infection. These receptors are not linked to any known antigen. TCRdb passed the reads through MiXCR, listing each CDR3 protein once. Of about 830,000 distinct CDR3 sequences in the sample, approximately 32% were seen once. Sequenced here: cultured CD8+ T cells from PBMCs, sampled from culture after CMV antigen stimulation. The receptors were sampled from a human donor in good health (CMV status not recorded). Some clones in this sample may be carry-over from other donors' samples.

This sequence joins TRBV13 and TRBJ2-1; the D gene is possibly TRBD2 (6 bases). V was pared by 3 bases and J by 7 bases, with 16 bases between. CDR1 is PRHDT and CDR2 is FYEKMQ in the germline V gene (reference sequence). The CDR3 contains 15 residues. DNA of the CDR3: TGTGCCAGCAGCTTGGAGGGGTCCCCTCGGAATGAGCAGTTCTTC. Its translation is CASSLEGSPRNEQFF.

The chain uses TRBV6-6 and TRBJ2-2, with unresolved D. Germline loops: CDR1 MNHNY, CDR2 SVGAGI (reference sequence). Trimming cost V 5 bases and J 4 bases, with 14 bases left between them. The length of the CDR3 is 15 residues. CDR3 nucleotides: TGTGCCAGCAGTGCCCAGAAGGCCGGCACCGGGGAGCTGTTTTTT. Its protein product is CASSAQKAGTGELFF.

The gene calls are TRBV5-1 and TRBJ1-1, with D tentatively TRBD1 (6 bases). CDR3 length: 16 residues. CDR1 and CDR2 (germline): SGHRS, YFSETQ. V was trimmed by 2 bases and J by 1 base, leaving 15 bases between them. The CDR3 sequence is CASSFFKKGGNTEAFF. The CDR3 coding sequence is TGCGCCAGCAGCTTTTTTAAAAAAGGGGGGAACACTGAAGCTTTCTTT.

This rearrangement joins TRBV7-4 to TRBJ2-1; D is possibly TRBD1 (6 bases). Germline CDR1 reads SGHVT; CDR2 reads SQSDAQ. The CDR3 covers 11 residues. Trimming shortened V by 5 bases and J by 12 bases, and 11 bases separated the two germline ends. The CDR3 region is CASSVQGRQFF. In DNA form, the CDR3 reads TGTGCCAGCAGCGTACAGGGTAGGCAGTTCTTC. The variable domain in full, with the rest retrieved from reference TRBV7-4 and TRBJ2-1, is GAGVSQSPRYKVAKRGRDVALRCDSISGHVTLYWYRQTLGQGSEVLTYSQSDAQRDKSGRPSGRFSAERPERSVSTLKIQRTEQGDSAVYLCASSVQGRQFFGPGTRLTVL.

This clonotype was seen more than once but under ten times. The chain recombines TRBV9 with TRBJ2-1; 9 positions match TRBD2. The V and J ends lost 5 bases and 5 bases, in that order; junction bases with no gene match: 5. The CDR3 totals 14 residues. Germline lookup yields CDR1 SGDLS and CDR2 YYNGEE. For the CDR3, the DNA is TGTGCCAGCAGGTGGACTAGCGAACACAATGAGCAGTTCTTC. Its protein product is CASRWTSEHNEQFF.

This clonotype was counted at least ten times. The rearrangement joins TRBV7-9 to TRBJ1-2; D ambiguous. The CDR3 loop spans 15 amino acids. With 6 bases removed from V and 0 bases from J, the gap between germline ends came to 14 bases. Germline V gene lookup returns CDR1 SEHNR and CDR2 FQNEAQ (reference sequence). CDR3 in amino acids: CASSDTWTPNYGYTF. The DNA of the CDR3 is TGTGCCAGCAGTGATACGTGGACTCCTAACTATGGCTACACCTTC.

This clonotype showed up just a few times. The J gene is TRBJ2-7, the V gene TRBV27; 11 nucleotides align to TRBD2. The CDR3 is made up of 14 amino acids. The germline V gene encodes CDR1 MNHEY and CDR2 SMNVEV (reference sequence). Trimming cost V 2 bases and J 7 bases; bases outside gene matches: 4. In DNA, the CDR3 is TGTGCCAGCAGTTTAGTGGCTAGCGGGGGGGAGCAGTACGTC. Translation: CASSLVASGGEQYV.

The J gene is TRBJ1-6, the V gene TRBV15; D is uncertain. Per germline, CDR1 LNHNV and CDR2 YYDKDF (reference sequence). This CDR3 region has 16 residues. Trimming took 0 bases from V and 7 from J, leaving 13 bases between them. In DNA form, the CDR3 reads TGTGCCACCAGCAGAGATGGAGAGGACGGAAATTCACCCCTCCACTTT. This encodes CATSRDGEDGNSPLHF. The full variable domain, in which reference TRBV15 and TRBJ1-6 provide the parts outside the CDR3, is DAMVIQNPRYQVTQFGKPVTLSCSQTLNHNVMYWYQQKSSQAPKLLFHYYDKDFNNEADTPDNFQSRRPNTSFCFLDIRSPGLGDTAMYLCATSRDGEDGNSPLHFGNGTRLTVT.

This clonotype appeared a few times. The chain is built from TRBV3-1 and TRBJ2-5, with a tentative D call TRBD2 (5 bases). Trimming left V 5 bases short and J 4 bases short, with 14 bases between. Germline V lookup: CDR1 LGHDT, CDR2 YNNKEL (reference sequence). The CDR3 length is 14 residues. The CDR3 here is CASSTAEGRETQYF. The CDR3 DNA reads TGTGCCAGCAGCACTGCGGAAGGGAGAGAGACCCAGTACTTC.

CDR3 coding DNA: TGCGCCAGCAGCTCCAGCCATCCTCCTGAAGCTTTCTTT. Amino acid sequence: CASSSSHPPEAFF. V is TRBV5-1 and J is TRBJ1-1; the D is unclear. The CDR3 consists of 13 residues. Germline loops: CDR1 SGHRS, CDR2 YFSETQ. V was clipped by 3 bases and J by 6 bases, with 12 bases between them.